The table lists the clone carrying this T cell receptor beta chain with many counts. TCRdb re-analysed the RT-PCR reads in MiXCR, keeping a single row per CDR3 protein. Of almost 700,000 distinct CDR3 sequences in the sample, around 14% were seen once. From germline, CDR1 is SGHKS and CDR2 YYEKEE (reference sequence). V lost 1 base and J lost 5, with 7 bases in between. This CDR3 contains 13 residues. The V call is TRBV5-5, the J call TRBJ1-5; D is ambiguous. This receptor was obtained from a female donor in good health, serving as a healthy control. Sample: memory CD4+ T cells from blood. The CDR3 protein is CASSLTRDQPQHF. DNA of the CDR3: TGTGCCAGCAGCTTGACACGGGATCAGCCCCAGCATTTT.